These 6 T cell receptor beta chains came from one sample sequenced in a study of control samples from healthy donors and cancer patients. Profiling relied on immunoSEQ multiplex PCR, and the TCRdb table lists in-frame clones only, not all of them. This sample has about 63,000 clones, with around 87% found just once. The sequenced sample was PBMCs. These TCRs come from a woman in her sixties with lung cancer.

The gene calls are TRBV15 and TRBJ1-1; D is unclear. The CDR3 totals 14 residues. Germline V gene data show CDR1 as LNHNV and CDR2 as YYDKDF (reference sequence). Trimming removed 8 bases from V and 6 bases from J, with 19 bases in between. The CDR3 reads CATAHDRLRPEAFF. CDR3 DNA: TGTGCCACCGCCCATGATCGTCTCCGTCCTGAAGCTTTCTTT. The variable domain in full, completed from reference TRBV15 and TRBJ1-1, reads DAMVIQNPRYQVTQFGKPVTLSCSQTLNHNVMYWYQQKSSQAPKLLFHYYDKDFNNEADTPDNFQSRRPNTSFCFLDIRSPGLGDTAMYLCATAHDRLRPEAFFGQGTRLTVV.

The rearrangement links TRBV27 to TRBJ1-2; D might be TRBD1 (5 bases). The V end lost 5 bases, the J end lost 11 bases, and 12 bases lay between the germline ends. Per the germline V gene, CDR1 is MNHEY and CDR2 is SMNVEV (reference sequence). The CDR3 covers 11 residues. CDR3 amino acids: CASSGGWGYTF. The CDR3 DNA reads TGTGCCAGCAGTGGAGGGTGGGGGTACACCTTC.

The chain uses TRBV3-1 (or the pseudogene TRBV3-2) and TRBJ1-4; D is ambiguous. V dropped 1 base and J dropped 0 bases, with 6 bases sitting between them. The CDR3 runs 15 residues. Germline CDR1 and CDR2: LGHDT and YNNKEL (reference sequence). The CDR3 sequence is CASSQAVATNEKLFF. In nucleotides, the CDR3 is TGTGCCAGCAGCCAAGCGGTTGCAACTAATGAAAAACTGTTTTTT.

This chain joins TRBV19 and TRBJ2-1, with D perhaps TRBD2 (6 bases). The length of the CDR3 is 13 residues. V was pared by 4 bases and J by 3 bases, with 7 bases between. The germline gives CDR1 LNHDA, CDR2 SQIVND (reference sequence). The CDR3 DNA sequence: TGTGCCAGTAGTAGCGGGAACTACAATGAGCAGTTCTTC. It codes for CASSSGNYNEQFF.

V is TRBV18 and J is TRBJ1-2; a weak D match, TRBD1 (5 bases). The V and J ends lost 1 base and 8 bases respectively, with 20 bases between them. The V gene's germline CDR1 is KGHSH and CDR2 LQKENI. CDR3 size: 16 residues. The CDR3 loop reads CASSPRRDPGSGGYTF. In DNA, the CDR3 is TGTGCCAGCTCACCACGTAGGGACCCCGGGTCGGGGGGCTACACCTTC.

The chain recombines TRBV18 with TRBJ1-1, with no clear D. CDR1 and CDR2 from the germline V gene are KGHSH and LQKENI. The CDR3 spans 16 residues. The ends were cut back, 3 bases at V and 5 bases at J, with 19 bases in the middle. The CDR3 nucleotides read TGTGCCAGCTCACCCTCCGCGGGCACCGGCTGGACTGAAGCTTTCTTT. It is translated as CASSPSAGTGWTEAFF. The entire variable domain, with the rest obtained from reference TRBV18 and TRBJ1-1, is as follows: NAGVMQNPRHLVRRRGQEARLRCSPMKGHSHVYWYRQLPEEGLKFMVYLQKENIIDESGMPKERFSAEFPKEGPSILRIQQVVRGDSAAYFCASSPSAGTGWTEAFFGQGTRLTVV.